This TCR beta chain was obtained from a study of blood T cell repertoires in COVID-19. The overall study: Sources were T cells, B-cell-depleted T cells, or PBMCs; the material itself was cDNA or gDNA.

Germline lookup yields CDR1 MDHEN and CDR2 SYDVKM. The CDR3 sequence is 14 residues long. V was clipped by 5 bases and J by 4 bases; unmatched bases: 8. Profiling relied on immunoSEQ multiplex PCR, and the TCRdb table lists in-frame clones only, not all of them. The data show some 110,000 clones, about three quarters seen once. The receptor comes from a man aged 65 to 79 with acute or convalescent COVID-19. Sequencing input: peripheral blood. The V and J genes are TRBV28 and TRBJ2-7, with 7 bases fitting TRBD1. CDR3 sequence reads: CASSAPGQTYEQYF. CDR3 nucleotides: TGTGCCAGCAGTGCCCCGGGACAGACATACGAGCAGTACTTC.